This T cell receptor (beta chain) was obtained from a study of blood T cells in healthy people across ages. Aged roughly 6 to 90, donors were systemically healthy Caucasians from Russia. It was ten milliliters of peripheral blood that were drawn from each donor. Study results and caveats: TCR beta diversity per million T cells fell roughly linearly with age. Higher diversity, along with more naive CD4+ cells, distinguished long-lived donors from aged donors.

Of note for this clonotype: The target antigen is unknown.

Primers used in a second PCR of about 7 to 12 cycles were a sample-barcoded 5' primer and a J-beta primer mix. TCRdb reprocessed the 5' RACE reads via MiXCR and lists one record per CDR3 protein. The data hold over 1.5 million distinct CDR3 sequences, with about 49% observed a single time. Germline CDR1 reads MNHEY; CDR2 reads SVGEGT. The CDR3 spans 15 residues. V lost 0 bases, J lost 4 bases, and 4 bases stayed unmatched. The TCR originated in a woman aged 40-49 years in good health. This chain joins TRBV6-2 or TRBV6-3 and TRBJ2-7; 9 bases match TRBD2. Sequencing was done on a sample of blood. CDR3 sequence (DNA): TGTGCCAGCAGTTACTCGGGGCTAGCGGGGTACGAGCAGTACTTC. It translates to CASSYSGLAGYEQYF.